Sequencing of this T cell receptor (beta chain) was carried out in a study of cytomegalovirus exposure and HLA in healthy donors. Study at large: An early data release held about 85 million unique TCRs from HLA-typed donors.

The CDR3 runs to 14 residues. Germline CDR1 GTSNPN, CDR2 SVGIG (reference sequence). This clone was seen only once. Its antigen is not identified. It was with 60 Vbeta and 13 Jbeta primers that the PCR ran. The data were produced by immunoSEQ multiplex PCR, yet TCRdb's version contains in-frame clones alone and is incomplete. The sample shows around 100,000 clones, roughly 80% of them seen only once. General study findings and limits: According to a later analysis, most TCR beta chains associated with CMV appeared HLA-restricted. Sequencing had likely introduced a cluster of highly shared sequence variants as an artifact. Researchers reported in a later analysis that common viral pathogens appeared linked to several top clusters.

The chain combines TRBV30 with TRBJ2-1, with 14 bases aligning to TRBD2. Material for sequencing was PBMCs. This TCR derives from a middle-aged man in good health and CMV-seropositive. This chain's CDR3 is CAGGRGLAGAEQFF. The DNA of the CDR3 is TGTGCTGGGGGGCGGGGACTAGCGGGAGCGGAGCAGTTCTTC.